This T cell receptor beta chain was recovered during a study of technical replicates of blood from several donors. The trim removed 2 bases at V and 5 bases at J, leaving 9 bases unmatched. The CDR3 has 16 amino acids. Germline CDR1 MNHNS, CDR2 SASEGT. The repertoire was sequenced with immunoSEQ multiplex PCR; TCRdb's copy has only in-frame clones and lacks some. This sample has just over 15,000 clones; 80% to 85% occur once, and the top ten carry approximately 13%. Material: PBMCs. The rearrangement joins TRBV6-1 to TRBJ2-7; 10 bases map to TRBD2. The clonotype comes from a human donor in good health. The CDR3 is CASSEPPSGSFHEQYF. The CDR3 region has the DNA TGTGCCAGCAGTGAACCCCCTAGCGGGAGTTTCCACGAGCAGTACTTC.